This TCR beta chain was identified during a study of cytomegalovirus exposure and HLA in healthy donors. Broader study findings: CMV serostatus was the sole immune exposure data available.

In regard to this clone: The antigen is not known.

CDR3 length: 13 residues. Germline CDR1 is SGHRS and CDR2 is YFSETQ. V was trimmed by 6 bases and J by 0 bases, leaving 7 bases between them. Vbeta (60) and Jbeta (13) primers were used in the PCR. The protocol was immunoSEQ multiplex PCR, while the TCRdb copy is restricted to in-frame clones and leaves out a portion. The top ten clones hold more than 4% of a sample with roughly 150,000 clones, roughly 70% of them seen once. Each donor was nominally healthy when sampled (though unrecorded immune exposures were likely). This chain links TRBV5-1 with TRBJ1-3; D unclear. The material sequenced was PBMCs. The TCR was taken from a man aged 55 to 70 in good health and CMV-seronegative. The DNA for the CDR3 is TGCGCCAGCAAGCGGAGCTCTGGAAACACCATATATTTT. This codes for CASKRSSGNTIYF.